Listed here are 12 T cell receptor beta chains from one sample, sequenced in a study of T cell repertoires in cytomegalovirus infection. TCRdb processed the reads anew with MiXCR; each CDR3 protein has one entry. The sample carries about 130,000 distinct CDR3 sequences, 8% to 9% recorded once. Source material: PBMCs. The receptor set was obtained from a human donor in good health (CMV status not recorded). Some clones in this sample may be carry-over from other donors' samples.

This clonotype was counted ten times or more. CDR3 protein: CASSTGVTEAFF. The CDR3, as DNA: TGTGCCAGCAGCACAGGGGTGACTGAAGCTTTCTTT. The chain uses TRBV7-9 and TRBJ1-1; 7 positions match TRBD1. The V segment lost 5 bases and the J segment 5 bases; nucleotides outside the gene matches: 2. Germline assignment: CDR1 SEHNR and CDR2 FQNEAQ (reference sequence). The CDR3 spans 12 residues.

This clonotype was observed at least ten times. The chain carries TRBV7-8 and TRBJ2-7, with 7 positions matching TRBD1. V dropped 1 base and J dropped 5; count of bases not matched to a gene: 11. Germline CDR1 and CDR2: SGHVS and FQNEAQ. The CDR3 totals 16 residues. CDR3 protein: CASSLEGAGYNDEQYF. In DNA, the CDR3 is TGTGCCAGCAGCTTAGAGGGGGCAGGGTATAATGACGAGCAGTACTTC. The whole variable domain, remainder taken from reference TRBV7-8 and TRBJ2-7, is GAGVSQSPRYKVAKRGQDVALRCDPISGHVSLFWYQQALGQGPEFLTYFQNEAQLDKSGLPSDRFFAERPEGSVSTLKIQRTQQEDSAVYLCASSLEGAGYNDEQYFGPGTRLTVT.

The genes are TRBV5-1 and TRBJ1-1, with D possibly TRBD1 on 5 matching bases. Germline-derived CDR1 and CDR2 are SGHRS and YFSETQ. The ends were cut back, 3 bases at V and 1 base at J, with 7 bases in the middle. The CDR3 totals 13 residues. DNA of the CDR3: TGCGCCAGCAGCTCTGGGACGAACACTGAAGCTTTCTTT. Translation gives CASSSGTNTEAFF.

In its sample, this clonotype was seen many times. The chain couples TRBV5-1 to TRBJ1-1, with unresolved D. This CDR3 region has 15 residues. Trimming cost V 2 bases and J 1 base, with 12 bases left between them. Germline V gives CDR1 SGHRS, CDR2 YFSETQ. CDR3 sequence (DNA): TGCGCCAGCAGCTTAAAGGAACCGGCGAACACTGAAGCTTTCTTT. Its translation is CASSLKEPANTEAFF. The whole variable domain, remainder taken from reference TRBV5-1 and TRBJ1-1, is KAGVTQTPRYLIKTRGQQVTLSCSPISGHRSVSWYQQTPGQGLQFLFEYFSETQRNKGNFPGRFSGRQFSNSRSEMNVSTLELGDSALYLCASSLKEPANTEAFFGQGTRLTVV.

This clonotype came up many times. This chain links TRBV5-4 with TRBJ2-7, with TRBD1 identical over 12 bases. This CDR3 has 16 residues. V lost 0 bases to trimming and J lost 5 bases; unmatched junction nucleotides: 6. CDR1 SGHNT and CDR2 YYREEE come from the germline V gene (reference sequence). The CDR3 DNA sequence: TGTGCCAGCAGCTTGGGACGGGACAGGGGGCTTAACGAGCAGTACTTC. This translates into CASSLGRDRGLNEQYF. Full variable domain (missing parts from reference TRBV5-4 and TRBJ2-7): ETGVTQSPTHLIKTRGQQVTLRCSSQSGHNTVSWYQQALGQGPQFIFQYYREEENGRGNFPPRFSGLQFPNYSSELNVNALELDDSALYLCASSLGRDRGLNEQYFGPGTRLTVT.

This clonotype was recorded a few times. V is TRBV3-1 and J is TRBJ1-4; D remains ambiguous. There are 15 residues in the CDR3. Per the germline V gene, CDR1 is LGHDT and CDR2 is YNNKEL (reference sequence). The V end lost 6 bases, the J end lost 5 bases, and 16 bases lay between the germline ends. The CDR3 is CASRGPGAPNEKLFF. Written as DNA, the CDR3 is TGTGCCAGCAGAGGTCCTGGCGCCCCGAATGAAAAACTGTTTTTT.

This clonotype appeared many times. CDR3 DNA: TGTGCCAGCAGTTTATCGGGACTAGCGGGGGGGCAAGAGACCCAGTACTTC. Encoded protein: CASSLSGLAGGQETQYF. The chain combines TRBV28 with TRBJ2-5; 16 bases fit TRBD2. CDR1 is MDHEN, CDR2 SYDVKM, per germline. Unmatched junction bases numbered 1, after V lost 1 base and J lost 2 bases. The CDR3 length is 17 residues. The full variable domain, completed using reference TRBV28 and TRBJ2-5, is DVKVTQSSRYLVKRTGEKVFLECVQDMDHENMFWYRQDPGLGLRLIYFSYDVKMKEKGDIPEGYSVSREKKERFSLILESASTNQTSMYLCASSLSGLAGGQETQYFGPGTRLLVL.

This clonotype was observed many times. The V call is TRBV20-1, the J call TRBJ2-3; perhaps TRBD2 as D (7 bases). The CDR3 has 13 amino acids. The germline CDR1 and CDR2 sequences are DFQATT and SNEGSKA (reference sequence). In DNA, the CDR3 is TGCAAAGGGGGGGGGACTACCCCAGATACGCAGTATTTT. Translation: CKGGGTTPDTQYF.

This clonotype was detected ten times or more. The chain combines TRBV7-8 with TRBJ1-5; unclear D gene. CDR1 is SGHVS, CDR2 FQNEAQ, per germline. V was shortened by 1 base and J by 4 bases, with 5 bases between the two germline ends. This CDR3 is 13 amino acids long. Written as DNA, the CDR3 is TGTGCCAGCAGCTTAGGAAGAAATCAGCCCCAGCATTTT. Translating it yields CASSLGRNQPQHF.

V gene TRBV4-1 combines with J gene TRBJ1-1; TRBD1 matches at 10 bases. After removal of 1 base from V and 4 bases from J, the junction contained 3 bases not matched to a gene. The CDR3 extends over 15 amino acids. Germline CDR1 and CDR2: MGHRA and YSYEKL. The CDR3 DNA is TGCGCCAGCAGCCAAGTGGGACAGGGGAGCACTGAAGCTTTCTTT. Translated, it gives CASSQVGQGSTEAFF.

The table lists this clonotype with many counts. V usage is TRBV18 and J usage is TRBJ2-7; D is ambiguous. The germline gives CDR1 KGHSH, CDR2 LQKENI. The CDR3 extends over 13 amino acids. Trimming stripped 2 bases from V and 10 bases from J, with 15 bases between. The CDR3 nucleotides are TGTGCCAGCTCACCATCCAGAGACCTCGACCAGTACTTC. The encoded protein is CASSPSRDLDQYF. Based on the CDR3 plus reference TRBV18 and TRBJ2-7, the full variable domain is NAGVMQNPRHLVRRRGQEARLRCSPMKGHSHVYWYRQLPEEGLKFMVYLQKENIIDESGMPKERFSAEFPKEGPSILRIQQVVRGDSAAYFCASSPSRDLDQYFGPGTRLTVT.

The chain joins TRBV2 to TRBJ2-7; TRBD2 agrees at 7 bases. The CDR3 totals 11 residues. Looked up from germline, CDR1 is SNHLY and CDR2 is FYNNEI. The junction had 1 base not matched to a gene; V was cut back by 8 bases and J by 3 bases. The CDR3 DNA sequence: TGTGCCAGCGGGGAGGGCTACGAGCAGTACTTC. It encodes CASGEGYEQYF.